This TCR beta chain was sequenced during a study of technical replicates of blood from a handful of donors. TCRdb's copy holds only in-frame clones and misses some; the assay was immunoSEQ multiplex PCR. The sample contains 65,000 to 95,000 clones, approximately 90% of which appear only once. The V gene's germline CDR1 is SGDLS and CDR2 YYNGEE. This CDR3 is built from 16 residues. After removal of 5 bases from V and 1 base from J, the junction contained 8 bases not matched to a gene. This clone has a single count. The rearrangement links TRBV9 to TRBJ2-2, with 7 nucleotides matching TRBD1. Specimen: T cells isolated from PBMCs. This TCR came from a human donor in good health. The CDR3 DNA reads as TGTGCCAGCAGTGTAATGGGACAGATGAACACCGGGGAGCTGTTTTTT. Translating it yields CASSVMGQMNTGELFF. The complete variable domain, with remaining parts taken from reference TRBV9 and TRBJ2-2, reads DSGVTQTPKHLITATGQRVTLRCSPRSGDLSVYWYQQSLDQGLQFLIQYYNGEERAKGNILERFSAQQFPDLHSELNLSSLELGDSALYFCASSVMGQMNTGELFFGEGSRLTVL.